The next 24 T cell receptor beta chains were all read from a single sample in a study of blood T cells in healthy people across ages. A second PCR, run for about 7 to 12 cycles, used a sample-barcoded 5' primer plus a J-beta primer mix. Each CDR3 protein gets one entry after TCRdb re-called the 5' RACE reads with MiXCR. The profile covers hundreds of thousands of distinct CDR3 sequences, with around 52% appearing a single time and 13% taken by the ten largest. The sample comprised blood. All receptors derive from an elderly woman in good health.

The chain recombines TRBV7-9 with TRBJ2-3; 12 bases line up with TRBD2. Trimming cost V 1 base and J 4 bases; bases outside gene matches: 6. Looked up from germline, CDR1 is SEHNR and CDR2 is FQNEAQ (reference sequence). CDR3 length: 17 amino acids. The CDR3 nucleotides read TGTGCCAGCAGCTTAGGCGGACTAGCGGGGAGGGCAGATACGCAGTATTTT. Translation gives CASSLGGLAGRADTQYF.

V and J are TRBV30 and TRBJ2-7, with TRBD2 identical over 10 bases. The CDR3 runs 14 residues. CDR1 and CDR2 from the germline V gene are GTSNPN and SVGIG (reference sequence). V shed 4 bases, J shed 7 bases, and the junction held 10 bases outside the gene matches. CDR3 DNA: TGTGCCTGGAACAGAGGACTAGCGGCCAATGAGCAGTACTTC. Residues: CAWNRGLAANEQYF.

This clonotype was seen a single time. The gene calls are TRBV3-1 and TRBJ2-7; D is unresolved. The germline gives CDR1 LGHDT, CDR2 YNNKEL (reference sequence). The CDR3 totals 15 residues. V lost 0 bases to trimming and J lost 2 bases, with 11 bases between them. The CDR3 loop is CASSQEHNGPYEQYF. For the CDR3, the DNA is TGTGCCAGCAGCCAAGAGCACAACGGGCCCTACGAGCAGTACTTC.

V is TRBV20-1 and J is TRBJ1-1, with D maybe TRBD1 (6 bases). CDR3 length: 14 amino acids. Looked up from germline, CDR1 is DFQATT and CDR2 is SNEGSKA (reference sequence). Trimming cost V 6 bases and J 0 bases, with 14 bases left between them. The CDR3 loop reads CSAVQGHLNTEAFF. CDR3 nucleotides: TGCAGTGCGGTACAGGGTCACCTGAACACTGAAGCTTTCTTT.

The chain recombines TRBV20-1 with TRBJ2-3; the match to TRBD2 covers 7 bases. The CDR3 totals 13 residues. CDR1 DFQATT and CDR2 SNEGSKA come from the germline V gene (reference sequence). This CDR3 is CTGPGGSTDTQYF. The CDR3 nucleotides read TGCACCGGGCCGGGGGGATCCACAGATACGCAGTATTTT.

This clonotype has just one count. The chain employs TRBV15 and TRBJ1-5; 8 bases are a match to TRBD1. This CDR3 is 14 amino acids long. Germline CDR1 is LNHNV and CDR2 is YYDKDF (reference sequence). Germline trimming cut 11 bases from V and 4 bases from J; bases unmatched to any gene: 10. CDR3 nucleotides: TGTGCCGTCAGCCGCGGGACAGGAAATCAGCCCCAGCATTTT. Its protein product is CAVSRGTGNQPQHF.

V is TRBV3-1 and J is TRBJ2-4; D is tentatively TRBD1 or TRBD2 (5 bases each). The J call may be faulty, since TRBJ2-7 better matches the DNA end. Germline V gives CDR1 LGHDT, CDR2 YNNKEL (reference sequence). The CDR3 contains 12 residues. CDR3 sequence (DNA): TGTGCCAGCAGCCAAGTTGGGGGCGAGCAGTACTTC. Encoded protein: CASSQVGGEQYF.

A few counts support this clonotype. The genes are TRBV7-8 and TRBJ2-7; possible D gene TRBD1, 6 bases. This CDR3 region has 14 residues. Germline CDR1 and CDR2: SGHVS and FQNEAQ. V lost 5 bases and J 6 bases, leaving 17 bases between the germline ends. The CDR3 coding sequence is TGTGCCAGCAGCCTTGTCCTTGACAGGTCCGAGCAGTACTTC. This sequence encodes CASSLVLDRSEQYF.

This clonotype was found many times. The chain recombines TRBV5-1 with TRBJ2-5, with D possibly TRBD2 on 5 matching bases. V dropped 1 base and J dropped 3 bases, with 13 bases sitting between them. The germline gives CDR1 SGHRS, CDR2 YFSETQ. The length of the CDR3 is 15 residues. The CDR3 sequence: CASSLPRVGEETQYF. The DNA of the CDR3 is TGCGCCAGCAGCTTGCCAAGGGTGGGAGAAGAGACCCAGTACTTC. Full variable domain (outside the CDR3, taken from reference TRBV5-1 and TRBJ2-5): KAGVTQTPRYLIKTRGQQVTLSCSPISGHRSVSWYQQTPGQGLQFLFEYFSETQRNKGNFPGRFSGRQFSNSRSEMNVSTLELGDSALYLCASSLPRVGEETQYFGPGTRLLVL.

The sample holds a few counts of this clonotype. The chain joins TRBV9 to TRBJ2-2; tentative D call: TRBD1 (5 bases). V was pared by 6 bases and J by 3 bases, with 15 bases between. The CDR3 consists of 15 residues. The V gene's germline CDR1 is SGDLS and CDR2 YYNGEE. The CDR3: CASNNRGRDTGELFF. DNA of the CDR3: TGTGCCAGCAATAATAGGGGCAGAGACACCGGGGAGCTGTTTTTT.

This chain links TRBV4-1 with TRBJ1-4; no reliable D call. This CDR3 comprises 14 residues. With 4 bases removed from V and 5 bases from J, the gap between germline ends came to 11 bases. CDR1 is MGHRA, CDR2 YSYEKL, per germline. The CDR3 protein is CASSPPTSNEKLFF. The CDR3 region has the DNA TGCGCCAGCAGCCCCCCGACAAGCAATGAAAAACTGTTTTTT.

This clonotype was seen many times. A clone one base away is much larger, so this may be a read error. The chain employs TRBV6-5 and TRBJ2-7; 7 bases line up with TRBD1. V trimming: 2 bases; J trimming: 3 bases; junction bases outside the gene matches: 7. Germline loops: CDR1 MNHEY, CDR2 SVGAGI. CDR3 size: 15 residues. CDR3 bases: TGTGCCAGCAGTTACGGGGGACAGCGAGGCTACGAGCAGTACTTC. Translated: CASSYGGQRGYEQYF.

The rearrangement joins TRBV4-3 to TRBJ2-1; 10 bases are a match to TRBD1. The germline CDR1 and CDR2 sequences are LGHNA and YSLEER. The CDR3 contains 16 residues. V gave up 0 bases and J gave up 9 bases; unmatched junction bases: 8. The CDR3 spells CASSQDRTTGGCEQFF. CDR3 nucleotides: TGCGCCAGCAGCCAAGATCGTACGACAGGGGGCTGTGAGCAGTTCTTC.

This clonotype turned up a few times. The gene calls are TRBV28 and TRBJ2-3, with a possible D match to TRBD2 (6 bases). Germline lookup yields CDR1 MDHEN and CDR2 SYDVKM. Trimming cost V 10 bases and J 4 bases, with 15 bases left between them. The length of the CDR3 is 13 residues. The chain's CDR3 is CATALGGPDTQYF. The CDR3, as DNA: TGTGCCACCGCACTCGGGGGACCAGATACGCAGTATTTT.

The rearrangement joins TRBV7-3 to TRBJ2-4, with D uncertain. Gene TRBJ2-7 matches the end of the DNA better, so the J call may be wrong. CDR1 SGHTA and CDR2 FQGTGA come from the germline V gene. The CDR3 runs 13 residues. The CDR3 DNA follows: TGTGCCAGCAGCTTAAGTCCAGGCTACGAGCAGTACTTC. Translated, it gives CASSLSPGYEQYF.

The CDR3 DNA sequence: TGTGCCAGCAGTTACAAAGGACTAGCTTACAATGAGCAGTTCTTC. Protein sequence: CASSYKGLAYNEQFF. The rearrangement links TRBV6-5 to TRBJ2-1; TRBD2 agrees at 8 bases. Per the germline V gene, CDR1 is MNHEY and CDR2 is SVGAGI. The CDR3 spans 15 residues. The junction had 4 bases not matched to a gene; V was cut back by 2 bases and J by 4 bases.

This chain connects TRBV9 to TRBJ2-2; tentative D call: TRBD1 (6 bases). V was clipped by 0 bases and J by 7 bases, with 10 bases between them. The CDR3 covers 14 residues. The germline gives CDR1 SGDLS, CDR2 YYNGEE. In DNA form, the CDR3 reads TGTGCCAGCAGCGTAGACAGGGTCGGCGGGGAGCTGTTTTTT. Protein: CASSVDRVGGELFF.

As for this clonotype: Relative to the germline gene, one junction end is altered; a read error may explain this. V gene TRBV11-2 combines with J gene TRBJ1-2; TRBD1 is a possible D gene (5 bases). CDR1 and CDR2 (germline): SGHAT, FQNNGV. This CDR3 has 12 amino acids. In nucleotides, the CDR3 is TGTGCCAGCAGCTTAACGGGACGAGGCTGCACCTTC. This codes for CASSLTGRGCTF. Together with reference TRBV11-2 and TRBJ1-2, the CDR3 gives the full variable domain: EAGVAQSPRYKIIEKRQSVAFWCNPISGHATLYWYQQILGQGPKLLIQFQNNGVVDDSQLPKDRFSAERLKGVDSTLKIQPAKLEDSAVYLCASSLTGRGCTFGSGTRLTVV.

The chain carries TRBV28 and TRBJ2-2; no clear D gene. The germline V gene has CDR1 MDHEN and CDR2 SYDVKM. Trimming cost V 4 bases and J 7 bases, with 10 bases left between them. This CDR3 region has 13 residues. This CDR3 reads CASSSPASGELFF. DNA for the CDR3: TGTGCCAGCAGTTCGCCAGCGAGCGGGGAGCTGTTTTTT.

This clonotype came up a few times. In DNA, the CDR3 is TGTGCCAGCAGCAAAGCGCTAGAACTGATCGACTCCTACGAGCAGTACTTC. Translated, it gives CASSKALELIDSYEQYF. J is TRBJ2-7 and V is TRBV21-1. TRBV21-1 is labeled a pseudogene. CDR3 length: 17 amino acids.

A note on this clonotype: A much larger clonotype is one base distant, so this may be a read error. The chain's CDR3 is CASSGADRSYNEQYF. The DNA for the CDR3 is TGTGCCAGCAGTGGGGCAGATCGGTCGTACAATGAGCAGTACTTC. The rearrangement uses TRBV28 and TRBJ2-7; D is perhaps TRBD1 (5 bases). The CDR3 spans 15 residues. The V and J ends lost 5 bases and 7 bases respectively, with 21 bases between them. CDR1 MDHEN and CDR2 SYDVKM come from the germline V gene.

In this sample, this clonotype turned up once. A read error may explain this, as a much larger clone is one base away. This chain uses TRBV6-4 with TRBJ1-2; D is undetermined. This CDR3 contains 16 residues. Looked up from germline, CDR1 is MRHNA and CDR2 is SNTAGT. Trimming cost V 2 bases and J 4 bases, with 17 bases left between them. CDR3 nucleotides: TGTGCCAGCAGTGACCCTCCTAACCTGGGGAGCTATGGCTACACCTTC. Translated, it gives CASSDPPNLGSYGYTF.

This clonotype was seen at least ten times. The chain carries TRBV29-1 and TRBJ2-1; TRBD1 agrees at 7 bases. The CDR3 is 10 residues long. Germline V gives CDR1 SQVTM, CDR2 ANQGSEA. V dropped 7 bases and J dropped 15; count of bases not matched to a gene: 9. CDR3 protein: CSASTGPLFF. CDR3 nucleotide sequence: TGCAGCGCCTCGACAGGGCCGCTGTTCTTC.

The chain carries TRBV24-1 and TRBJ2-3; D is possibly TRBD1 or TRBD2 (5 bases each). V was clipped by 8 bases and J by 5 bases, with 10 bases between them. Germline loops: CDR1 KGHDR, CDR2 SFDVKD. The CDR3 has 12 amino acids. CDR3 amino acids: CATNQGVDTQYF. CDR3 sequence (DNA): TGTGCCACCAACCAGGGAGTAGATACGCAGTATTTT.